Detailed here is one TCR beta chain. The antigen is not known. TCR beta CDR3 regions were amplified from RNA transcripts. TCR CDR3 regions were first amplified by RT-PCR with HTBI primers. From the multiplex PCR reads, TCRdb called clonotypes with MiXCR, one entry per CDR3 protein. The profile shows some 370,000 distinct CDR3 sequences, about 17% of them singletons. Together with thyroid ultrasound, orbital computed tomography, serum thyroxine and TRAb, clinical symptoms were used for diagnoses. PBMCs were collected from a 10 ml volume of fresh peripheral blood. V was clipped by 4 bases and J by 7 bases; unmatched bases: 9. Germline V gene data show CDR1 as KGHSH and CDR2 as LQKENI. The CDR3 sequence is 14 residues long. These data are taken from a study of T cells in Graves' hyperthyroidism and ophthalmopathy. Turning to the study itself: Staff took peripheral blood when the initial diagnosis was made, before any treatment began. Study-wide results and limits: Blood also showed most of the thyroid clonotypes that were expanded above 0.001.

Sequencing input: blood. V usage is TRBV18 and J usage is TRBJ1-2; TRBD1 aligns across 7 bases. The origin of this receptor is a woman younger than 45 with Graves' hyperthyroidism that later progressed to Graves' ophthalmopathy. The CDR3, as DNA: TGTGCCAGCTCACGACAGGGAGCGGTCTCTGGCTACACCTTC. Its protein is CASSRQGAVSGYTF.